This TCR beta chain was observed in a study of regulatory T cells in long-lasting Graves disease. Arm-PCR of CDR3 regions and iRepertoire HTBI primers were the basis on which TCR beta libraries were built. TCRdb reprocessed the multiplex PCR reads via MiXCR and lists one record per CDR3 protein. The table has some 500,000 distinct CDR3 sequences, about 14% seen once; the top ten hold roughly 10%. The CDR3 runs 10 residues. Per the germline V gene, CDR1 is LNHDA and CDR2 is SQIVND (reference sequence). V dropped 7 bases and J dropped 6 bases, with 6 bases sitting between them. Time point noted: newly diagnosed GD, antithyroid drugs for less than 3 months. From RNA extracted from PBMCs, the TCR library was made. The sample was also linked to a second study, of T cells in Graves' hyperthyroidism and ophthalmopathy.

The chain recombines TRBV19 with TRBJ1-2, with D maybe TRBD1 (5 bases). The sequences come from peripheral blood mononuclear cells (PBMCs), collected at new diagnosis, from a patient treated with antithyroid drugs. The source is a young man with Graves disease. CDR3 region: CASKGNGYTF. The CDR3 DNA sequence: TGTGCCAGTAAGGGGAATGGCTACACCTTC.